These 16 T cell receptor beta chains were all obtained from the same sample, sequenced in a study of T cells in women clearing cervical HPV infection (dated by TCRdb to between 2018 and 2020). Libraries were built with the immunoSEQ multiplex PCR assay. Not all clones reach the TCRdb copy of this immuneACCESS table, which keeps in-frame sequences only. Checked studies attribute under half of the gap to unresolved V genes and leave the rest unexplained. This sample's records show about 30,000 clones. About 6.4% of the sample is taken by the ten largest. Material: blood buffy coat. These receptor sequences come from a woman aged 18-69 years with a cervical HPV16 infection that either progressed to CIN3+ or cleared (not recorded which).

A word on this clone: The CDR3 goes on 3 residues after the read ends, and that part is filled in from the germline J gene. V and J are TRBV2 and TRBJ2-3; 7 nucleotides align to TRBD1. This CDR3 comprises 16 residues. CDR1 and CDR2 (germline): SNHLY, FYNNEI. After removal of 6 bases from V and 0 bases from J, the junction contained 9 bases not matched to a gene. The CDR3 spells CASRSFETGSTDTQYF. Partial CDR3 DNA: TGTGCCAGCAGGTCCTTTGAGACAGGGAGCACAGATACG.

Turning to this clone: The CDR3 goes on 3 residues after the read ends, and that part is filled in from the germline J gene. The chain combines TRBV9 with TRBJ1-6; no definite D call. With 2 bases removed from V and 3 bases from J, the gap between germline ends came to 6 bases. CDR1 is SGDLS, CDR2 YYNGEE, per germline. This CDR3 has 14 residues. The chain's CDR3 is CASSVHSYNSPLHF. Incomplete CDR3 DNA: TGTGCCAGCAGCGTCCACAGCTATAATTCACCC.

CDR3 region: CASRTGLEGNTEAFF. Incomplete CDR3 DNA: TGTGCCAGTAGGACAGGCCTTGAGGGGAACACTGAA. The chain has TRBV19 and TRBJ1-1, with D possibly being TRBD1 (6 bases). The read is 3 residues too short to cover the CDR3 end, so that end is filled in from the germline J gene. Trimming removed 6 bases at V and 1 base at J, with 15 bases between. Germline CDR1 is LNHDA and CDR2 is SQIVND (reference sequence). The CDR3 has 15 amino acids.

The chain's CDR3 is CSASQTSGGYADTQYF. CDR3 DNA (partial): TGCAGTGCTAGCCAGACTAGCGGGGGGTATGCAGATACG. The chain recombines TRBV20-1 with TRBJ2-3; the match to TRBD2 covers 13 bases. The observed sequence ends 3 residues before the CDR3 terminus, with the missing tail filled in from the germline J gene. Germline lookup yields CDR1 DFQATT and CDR2 SNEGSKA (reference sequence). This CDR3 is 16 amino acids long. The J segment lost 4 bases and the V segment lost 3 bases, leaving 7 bases of the junction unmatched.

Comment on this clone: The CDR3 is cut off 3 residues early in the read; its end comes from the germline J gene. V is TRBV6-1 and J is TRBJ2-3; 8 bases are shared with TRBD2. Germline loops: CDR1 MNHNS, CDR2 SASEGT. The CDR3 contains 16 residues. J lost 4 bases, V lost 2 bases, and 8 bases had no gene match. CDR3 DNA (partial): TGTGCCAGCAGTGAATTAATGGCGGGGGGCTCAGATACG. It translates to CASSELMAGGSDT. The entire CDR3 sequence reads CASSELMAGGSDTQYF.

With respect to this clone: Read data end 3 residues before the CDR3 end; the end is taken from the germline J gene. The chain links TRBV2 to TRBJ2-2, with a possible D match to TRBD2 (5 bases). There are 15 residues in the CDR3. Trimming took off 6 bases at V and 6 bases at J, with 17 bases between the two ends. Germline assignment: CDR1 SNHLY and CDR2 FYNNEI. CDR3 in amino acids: CASRTGERVSGELFF. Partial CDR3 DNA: TGTGCCAGCAGGACCGGGGAGAGGGTCTCCGGGGAG.

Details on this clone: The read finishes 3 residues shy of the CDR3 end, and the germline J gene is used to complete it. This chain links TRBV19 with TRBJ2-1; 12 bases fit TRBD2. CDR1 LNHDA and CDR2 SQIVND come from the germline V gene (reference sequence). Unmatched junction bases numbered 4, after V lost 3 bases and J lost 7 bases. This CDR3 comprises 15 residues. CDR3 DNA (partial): TGTGCCAGTAGTATTCCTAGCGGGGGGGCAAATGAG. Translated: CASSIPSGGANE. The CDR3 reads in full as CASSIPSGGANEQFF.

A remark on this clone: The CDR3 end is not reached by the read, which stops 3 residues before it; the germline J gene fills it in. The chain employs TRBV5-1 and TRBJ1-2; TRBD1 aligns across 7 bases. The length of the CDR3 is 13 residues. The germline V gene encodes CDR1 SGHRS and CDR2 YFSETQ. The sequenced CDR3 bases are TGCGCCAGCAGACGGACGGGGACAGACGGC. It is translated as CASRRTGTDG. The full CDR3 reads CASRRTGTDGYTF. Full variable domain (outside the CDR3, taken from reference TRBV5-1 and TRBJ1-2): KAGVTQTPRYLIKTRGQQVTLSCSPISGHRSVSWYQQTPGQGLQFLFEYFSETQRNKGNFPGRFSGRQFSNSRSEMNVSTLELGDSALYLCASRRTGTDGYTFGSGTRLTVV.

The CDR3 here is CASTPGGVYGYTF. The covered CDR3 bases are TGTGCCAGTACCCCAGGGGGAGTCTATGGC. The V gene is TRBV19, the J gene TRBJ1-2, with 7 bases identical to TRBD1. The CDR3 end falls 3 residues outside the read, so it is completed with the germline J gene. With 7 bases clipped from V and 4 bases from J, the junction kept 6 bases outside the gene matches. CDR3 length: 13 amino acids. Germline CDR1 reads LNHDA; CDR2 reads SQIVND (reference sequence). Full variable domain (rest looked up from reference TRBV19 and TRBJ1-2): DGGITQSPKYLFRKEGQNVTLSCEQNLNHDAMYWYRQDPGQGLRLIYYSQIVNDFQKGDIAEGYSVSREKKESFPLTVTSAQKNPTAFYLCASTPGGVYGYTFGSGTRLTVV.

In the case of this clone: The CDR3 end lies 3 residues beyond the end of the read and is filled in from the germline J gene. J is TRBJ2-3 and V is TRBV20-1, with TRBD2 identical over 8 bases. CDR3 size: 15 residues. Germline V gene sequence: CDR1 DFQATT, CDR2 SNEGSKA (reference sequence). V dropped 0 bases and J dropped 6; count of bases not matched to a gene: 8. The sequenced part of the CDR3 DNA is TGCAGTGCTAGAGATCGGAGTAGCGGGGTTGATACG. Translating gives CSARDRSSGVDT. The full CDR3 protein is CSARDRSSGVDTQYF.

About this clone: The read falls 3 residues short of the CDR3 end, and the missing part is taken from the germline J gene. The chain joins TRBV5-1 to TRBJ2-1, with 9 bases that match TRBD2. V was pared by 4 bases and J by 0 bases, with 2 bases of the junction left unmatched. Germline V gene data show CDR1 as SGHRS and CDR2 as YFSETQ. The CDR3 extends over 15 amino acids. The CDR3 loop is CASSSSGGSYNEQFF. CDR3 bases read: TGCGCCAGCAGCAGTAGCGGGGGCTCCTACAATGAG.

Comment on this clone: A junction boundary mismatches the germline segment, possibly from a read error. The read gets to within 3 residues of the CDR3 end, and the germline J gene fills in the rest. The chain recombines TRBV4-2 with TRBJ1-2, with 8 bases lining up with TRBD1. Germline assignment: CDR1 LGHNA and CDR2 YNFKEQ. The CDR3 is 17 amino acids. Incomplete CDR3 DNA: TGCGCCAGCAGCTCTTGGACAGGGAAAGTGAAAGACTATGGC. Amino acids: CASSSWTGKVKDYG. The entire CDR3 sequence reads CASSSWTGKVKDYGYTF.

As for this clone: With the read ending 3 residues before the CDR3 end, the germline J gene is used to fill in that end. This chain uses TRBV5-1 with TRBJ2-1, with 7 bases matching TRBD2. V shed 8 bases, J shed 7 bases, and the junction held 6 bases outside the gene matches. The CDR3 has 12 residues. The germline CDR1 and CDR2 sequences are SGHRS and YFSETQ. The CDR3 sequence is CASRAGVNEQFF. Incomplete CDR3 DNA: TGCGCCAGTCGGGCGGGGGTGAATGAG. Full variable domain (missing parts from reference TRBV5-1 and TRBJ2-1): KAGVTQTPRYLIKTRGQQVTLSCSPISGHRSVSWYQQTPGQGLQFLFEYFSETQRNKGNFPGRFSGRQFSNSRSEMNVSTLELGDSALYLCASRAGVNEQFFGPGTRLTVL.

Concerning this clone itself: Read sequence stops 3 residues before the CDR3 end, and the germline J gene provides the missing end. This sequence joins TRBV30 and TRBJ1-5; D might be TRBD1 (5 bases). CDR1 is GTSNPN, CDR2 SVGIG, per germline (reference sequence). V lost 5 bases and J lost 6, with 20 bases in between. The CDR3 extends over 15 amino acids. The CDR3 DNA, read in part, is TGTGCCTGGGGCTGGGGCAACGGGAAGGGTCAGCCC. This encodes CAWGWGNGKGQP. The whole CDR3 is CAWGWGNGKGQPQHF.

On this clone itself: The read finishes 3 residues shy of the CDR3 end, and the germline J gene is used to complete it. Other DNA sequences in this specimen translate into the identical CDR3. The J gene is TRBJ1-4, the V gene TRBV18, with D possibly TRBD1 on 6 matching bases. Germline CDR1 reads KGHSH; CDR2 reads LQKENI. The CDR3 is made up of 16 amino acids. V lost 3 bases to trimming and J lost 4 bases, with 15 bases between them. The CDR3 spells CASSPALGTNNEKLFF. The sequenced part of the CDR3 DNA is TGTGCCAGCTCACCCGCTCTCGGGACAAATAATGAAAAA.

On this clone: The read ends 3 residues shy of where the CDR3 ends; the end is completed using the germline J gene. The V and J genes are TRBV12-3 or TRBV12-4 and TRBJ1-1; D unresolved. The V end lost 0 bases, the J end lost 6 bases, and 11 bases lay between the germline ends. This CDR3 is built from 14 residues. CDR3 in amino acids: CASSLAAGKSEAFF. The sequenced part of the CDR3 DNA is TGTGCCAGCAGTTTAGCGGCGGGTAAGTCTGAA.